The 10 T cell receptor beta chains below were found in one sample sequenced in a study of T cell repertoires in cytomegalovirus infection (dated by TCRdb to the late 2010s). Instrument on record: Illumina HiSeq 1500. The public reads were run again by TCRdb, first through fastp at Q25 and then through MiXCR, and only productive beta chains were kept. One record per CDR3 amino acid sequence lists the most common genes and DNA. This sample lists 150,000 to 200,000 distinct CDR3 sequences; around 20% were detected once. Approximately 2.9% of the sample comes from the top ten. Input material: PBMCs. These receptors came from a human donor in good health (CMV status not recorded). Some clones in this sample may be carry-over from other donors' samples.

This chain joins TRBV5-1 and TRBJ2-1, with D perhaps matching TRBD2 (7 bases). CDR1 and CDR2 (germline): SGHRS, YFSETQ. V lost 1 base to trimming and J lost 8 bases, with 10 bases between them. This CDR3 is 13 amino acids long. The CDR3 nucleotides are TGCGCCAGCAGCTTGACAGGGAGGGATGAGCAGTTCTTC. Amino acid sequence: CASSLTGRDEQFF.

This clonotype has a handful of counts. The chain has TRBV11-2 and TRBJ2-5, with D unresolved. Per germline, CDR1 SGHAT and CDR2 FQNNGV. Trimming took 6 bases from V and 3 from J, leaving 8 bases between them. CDR3 length: 12 residues. DNA of the CDR3: TGTGCCAGCAGAAGGACCAAAGAGACCCAGTACTTC. It yields the protein CASRRTKETQYF.

This clonotype was seen repeatedly, ten times or more. The V and J genes are TRBV9 and TRBJ2-7; tentative D call: TRBD1 (6 bases). Germline values: CDR1 SGDLS, CDR2 YYNGEE. The CDR3 is 13 amino acids. Trimming pared 3 bases from V and 5 bases from J, leaving 12 bases between. The CDR3, as DNA: TGTGCCAGCAGCGGTACAGGGTGGGACGAGCAGTACTTC. Translating it yields CASSGTGWDEQYF.

This clonotype has more than one count but fewer than ten. The chain is built from TRBV5-1 and TRBJ2-5; D is possibly TRBD1 or TRBD2 (5 bases each). Germline V gene sequence: CDR1 SGHRS, CDR2 YFSETQ. This CDR3 spans 18 amino acids. Trimming removed 1 base from V and 4 bases from J, with 23 bases in between. CDR3 protein: CASSLTGTGRRDGETQYF. CDR3 in DNA: TGCGCCAGCAGCTTGACGGGGACGGGAAGACGGGACGGAGAGACCCAGTACTTC.

This clonotype was found many times. The J gene is TRBJ2-1, the V gene TRBV5-6; 11 bases fit TRBD1. CDR1 SGHDT and CDR2 YYEEEE come from the germline V gene. This CDR3 is 15 amino acids long. The V segment lost 2 bases and the J segment 7 bases; nucleotides outside the gene matches: 5. The DNA for the CDR3 is TGTGCCAGCAGCTTTGGGGGACAGGGGGGGAATGAGCAGTTCTTC. It encodes CASSFGGQGGNEQFF.

This clonotype turned up a few times. The genes are TRBV2 and TRBJ1-6; weak D call: TRBD1 (5 bases). Germline CDR1 and CDR2: SNHLY and FYNNEI. The V end was cut by 6 bases, the J end by 14 bases, with 14 bases between. The CDR3 totals 12 residues. DNA for the CDR3: TGTGCCAGCAGGGGGGACGATCCAGCCCTCCACTTT. Protein product: CASRGDDPALHF. The full variable domain, rest sourced from reference TRBV2 and TRBJ1-6, is EPEVTQTPSHQVTQMGQEVILRCVPISNHLYFYWYRQILGQKVEFLVSFYNNEISEKSEIFDDQFSVERPDGSNFTLKIRSTKLEDSAMYFCASRGDDPALHFGNGTRLTVT.

This clonotype has a handful of counts. CDR3 in amino acids: CASSLSWDPGTGELFF. The CDR3 nucleotides are TGTGCCAGCAGTTTGTCTTGGGACCCCGGGACCGGGGAGCTGTTTTTT. The chain employs TRBV6-5 and TRBJ2-2; D may correspond to TRBD1 or TRBD2 (5 bases each). Between the trimmed V and J ends, which lost 4 bases and 5 bases, there was a span of 17 bases. The CDR3 has 16 residues. Per germline, CDR1 MNHEY and CDR2 SVGAGI.

The V call is TRBV6-1, the J call TRBJ2-7; 8 bases fit TRBD2. This CDR3 contains 14 residues. Unmatched junction bases numbered 6, after V lost 6 bases and J lost 2 bases. Germline CDR1 reads MNHNS; CDR2 reads SASEGT. Here the CDR3 reads CASSGSGSTYEQYF. CDR3 DNA sequence: TGTGCCAGCAGCGGCAGCGGGAGTACCTACGAGCAGTACTTC.

This clonotype was counted only a few times. V gene TRBV14 combines with J gene TRBJ2-1; D gene uncertain. CDR3 size: 16 residues. Germline-derived CDR1 and CDR2 are SGHDN and FVKESK. V gave up 4 bases and J gave up 2 bases, with 15 bases separating them. The chain's CDR3 is CASSPSETATYNEQFF. The CDR3 DNA reads as TGTGCCAGCAGCCCCTCTGAGACTGCGACCTACAATGAGCAGTTCTTC.

This clonotype came up a few times. This rearrangement joins TRBV18 to TRBJ1-1; maybe TRBD1 (6 bases). This CDR3 has 13 amino acids. CDR1 KGHSH and CDR2 LQKENI come from the germline V gene. The V and J ends lost 6 bases and 4 bases respectively, with 12 bases between them. DNA of the CDR3: TGTGCCAGCTCTGGGGGGCGCAGCACTGAAGCTTTCTTT. Translation gives CASSGGRSTEAFF.